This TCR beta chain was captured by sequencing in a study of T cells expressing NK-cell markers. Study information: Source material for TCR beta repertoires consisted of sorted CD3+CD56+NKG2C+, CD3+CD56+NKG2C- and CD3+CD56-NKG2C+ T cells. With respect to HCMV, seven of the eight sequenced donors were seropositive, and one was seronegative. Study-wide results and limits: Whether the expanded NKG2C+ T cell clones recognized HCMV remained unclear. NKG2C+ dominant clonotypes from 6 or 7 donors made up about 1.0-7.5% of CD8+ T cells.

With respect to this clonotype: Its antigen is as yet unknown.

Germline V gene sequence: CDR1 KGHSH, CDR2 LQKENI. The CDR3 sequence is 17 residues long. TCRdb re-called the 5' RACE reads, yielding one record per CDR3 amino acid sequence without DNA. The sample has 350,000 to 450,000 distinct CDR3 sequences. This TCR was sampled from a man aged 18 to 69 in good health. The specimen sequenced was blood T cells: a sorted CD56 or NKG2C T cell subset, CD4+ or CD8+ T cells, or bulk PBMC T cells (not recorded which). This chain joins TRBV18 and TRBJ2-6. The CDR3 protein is CASSPPMSSSGANVLTF.